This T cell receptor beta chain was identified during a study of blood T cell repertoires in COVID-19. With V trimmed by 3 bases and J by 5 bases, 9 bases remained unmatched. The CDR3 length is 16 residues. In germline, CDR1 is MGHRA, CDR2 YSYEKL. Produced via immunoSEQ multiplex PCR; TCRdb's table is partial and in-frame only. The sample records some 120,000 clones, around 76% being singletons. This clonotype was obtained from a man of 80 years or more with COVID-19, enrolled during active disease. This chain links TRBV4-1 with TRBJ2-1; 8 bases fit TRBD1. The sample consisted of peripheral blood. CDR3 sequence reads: CASSQRTGPNNNEQFF. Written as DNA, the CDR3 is TGCGCCAGCAGCCAGCGGACAGGGCCAAATAACAATGAGCAGTTCTTC.